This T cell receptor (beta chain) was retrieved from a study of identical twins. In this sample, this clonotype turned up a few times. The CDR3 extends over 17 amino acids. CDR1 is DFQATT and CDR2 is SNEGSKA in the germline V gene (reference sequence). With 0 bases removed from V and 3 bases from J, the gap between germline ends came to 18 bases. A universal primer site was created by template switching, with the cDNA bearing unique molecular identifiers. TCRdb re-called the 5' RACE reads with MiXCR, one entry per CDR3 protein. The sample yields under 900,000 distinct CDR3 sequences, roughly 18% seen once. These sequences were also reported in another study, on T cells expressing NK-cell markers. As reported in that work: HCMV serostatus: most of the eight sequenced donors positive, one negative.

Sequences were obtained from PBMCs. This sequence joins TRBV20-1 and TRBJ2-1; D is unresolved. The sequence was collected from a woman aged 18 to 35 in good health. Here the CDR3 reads CSARDMVEALGYNEQFF. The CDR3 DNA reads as TGCAGTGCTAGAGATATGGTAGAGGCCCTCGGCTACAATGAGCAGTTCTTC.